The rows below give T cell receptor beta chains drawn from one sample of a study of Graves' ophthalmopathy and Graves' hyperthyroidism. TCRdb fed the multiplex PCR reads into MiXCR, producing one record per CDR3 protein. The data show about 370,000 distinct CDR3 sequences, about 15% seen once. Material for sequencing was peripheral blood. The receptor set was obtained from an adult woman with stable Graves' hyperthyroidism. The conserved cysteine and the conserved F or W are not part of the CDR3 here. Each record gives: CDR3 protein, J gene, V gene.

ASSLRGLLSYEQY | TRBJ2-7 | TRBV7-9
ASSATSDRGPYEQY | TRBJ2-7 | TRBV28
ASSLLATGTGNQPQH | TRBJ1-5 | TRBV6-5
ATEGTVGKEAF | TRBJ1-1 | TRBV28
ASSHRDRGNSPLH | TRBJ1-6 | TRBV3-1
SARVEIYNSPLH | TRBJ1-6 | TRBV20-1
ASSPWKITGELF | TRBJ2-2 | TRBV7-2
ASSRGLAGGQGTQH | TRBJ2-5 | TRBV6-1
ASSFWDRPYEQY | TRBJ2-7 | TRBV27
ASSLGGHLSEQY | TRBJ2-7 | TRBV7-2
ASSERGARAGTEAF | TRBJ1-1 | TRBV6-1
ASSLTGDSDGELF | TRBJ2-2 | TRBV7-3
ASSEDPGQGKSPLH | TRBJ1-6 | TRBV6-1
ASSARTDLETQY | TRBJ2-5 | TRBV11-2
ASSLVAAVDYYGYT | TRBJ1-2 | TRBV5-5
ASGSVLRGNTGELF | TRBJ2-2 | TRBV4-1
SARDSRLAKGTGELF | TRBJ2-2 | TRBV20-1
ASRRDRGNQPQH | TRBJ1-5 | TRBV2
ASSLETSGSSETQY | TRBJ2-5 | TRBV5-1
SVLPGRGETQY | TRBJ2-5 | TRBV29-1
ASSQDRKDTEAF | TRBJ1-1 | TRBV4-2
AWSAPRAPGELF | TRBJ2-2 | TRBV30
ASSLGQERNQPQH | TRBJ1-5 | TRBV5-1
ASTSQDIQY | TRBJ2-4 | TRBV28
ASSFGPNYEQY | TRBJ2-7 | TRBV11-2
ASSFRESSYEQY | TRBJ2-7 | TRBV7-9
ASNPISGAYEQY | TRBJ2-7 | TRBV6-2/TRBV6-3
AWRSRDRGHEQY | TRBJ2-7 | TRBV30
SVARRLGETQY | TRBJ2-5 | TRBV29-1
ASSTGGGWQPQH | TRBJ1-5 | TRBV27
ASASGTENYEQY | TRBJ2-7 | TRBV19
ASSQAGADEAF | TRBJ1-1 | TRBV3-1
ASSEAGRALEAF | TRBJ1-1 | TRBV6-1
ASSTYPPHKTAMNTEAF | TRBJ1-1 | TRBV11-3
ASSLKGIYEQY | TRBJ2-7 | TRBV12-3/TRBV12-4
ASSPVFHLDRGHQPQH | TRBJ1-5 | TRBV7-2
ATSSDRGLGYEQY | TRBJ2-7 | TRBV15
ASIGNEQY | TRBJ2-7 | TRBV2
ATHTTGGPGELF | TRBJ2-2 | TRBV6-1
SVESTGSLGYGYT | TRBJ1-2 | TRBV29-1
SANPGTGQTYEQY | TRBJ2-7 | TRBV20-1
SARGEGTSDSPLH | TRBJ1-6 | TRBV20-1
AWGQGGYGELF | TRBJ2-2 | TRBV30
ASSLRSLGNTEAF | TRBJ1-1 | TRBV7-6
ASSFKGFNSPLH | TRBJ1-6 | TRBV28
ASSHSDRRDGYT | TRBJ1-2 | TRBV14
ASTSIGARYGYT | TRBJ1-2 | TRBV12-3/TRBV12-4
ASSPVVGSVAGELF | TRBJ2-2 | TRBV6-2/TRBV6-3
ASSQDRTGGYT | TRBJ1-2 | TRBV12-3/TRBV12-4
ASSLTSLVSPLH | TRBJ1-6 | TRBV27
SAPSGSVTGELF | TRBJ2-2 | TRBV20-1
ASSKVQGAGFETQY | TRBJ2-5 | TRBV7-2
ASSLSQGDHEQY | TRBJ2-7 | TRBV27
ASRIKPGTPIISNQPQH | TRBJ1-5 | TRBV28
ASSYLAGDSETQY | TRBJ2-5 | TRBV6-5